These 30 T cell receptor beta chains share one sample of origin, sequenced in a study of response to subunit inactivated influenza vaccine. TCRdb reprocessed the RT-PCR reads via MiXCR and lists one record per CDR3 protein. Among 400,000 to 550,000 distinct CDR3 sequences listed, less than 30% were seen once. Material: CD4+ T cells sorted from PBMCs, obtained approximately 5 days after vaccination. These receptors were taken from a man between 45 and 60 years old who received an inactivated influenza vaccine.

There are a few counts of this clonotype. The chain combines TRBV18 with TRBJ2-2; the D gene is possibly TRBD1 (5 bases). V was trimmed by 2 bases and J by 0 bases, leaving 7 bases between them. Germline V CDR1 and CDR2: KGHSH, LQKENI. The CDR3 spans 15 residues. CDR3 nucleotide sequence: TGTGCCAGCTCACCATCGACAGCGAACACCGGGGAGCTGTTTTTT. This sequence encodes CASSPSTANTGELFF. Full variable domain (outside the CDR3, taken from reference TRBV18 and TRBJ2-2): NAGVMQNPRHLVRRRGQEARLRCSPMKGHSHVYWYRQLPEEGLKFMVYLQKENIIDESGMPKERFSAEFPKEGPSILRIQQVVRGDSAAYFCASSPSTANTGELFFGEGSRLTVL.

The chain couples TRBV7-9 to TRBJ1-1, with D tentatively TRBD1 (5 bases). This CDR3 has 12 amino acids. The ends were cut back, 5 bases at V and 10 bases at J, with 14 bases in the middle. Per germline, CDR1 SEHNR and CDR2 FQNEAQ (reference sequence). CDR3 sequence: CASSAVGGRAFF. The CDR3 DNA follows: TGTGCCAGCAGCGCTGTTGGGGGAAGAGCTTTCTTT.

A few counts support this clonotype. The J gene is TRBJ2-1, the V gene TRBV28; TRBD2 agrees at 10 bases. There are 16 residues in the CDR3. V dropped 6 bases and J dropped 5; count of bases not matched to a gene: 10. Germline V CDR1 and CDR2: MDHEN, SYDVKM. The CDR3 bases are TGTGCCAGCAGGCCTACTAGCGGGATAATGAACAATGAGCAGTTCTTC. This gives the protein CASRPTSGIMNNEQFF.

This clonotype came up a few times. This chain joins TRBV20-1 and TRBJ2-5; either TRBD1 or TRBD2 may supply D (5 bases each). Per the germline V gene, CDR1 is DFQATT and CDR2 is SNEGSKA (reference sequence). This CDR3 region has 14 residues. The ends were cut back, 1 base at V and 5 bases at J, with 14 bases in the middle. This chain's CDR3 is CSARVIGTFETQYF. The CDR3 nucleotides read TGCAGTGCTAGAGTAATAGGGACGTTCGAGACCCAGTACTTC.

The chain carries TRBV12-3 or TRBV12-4 and TRBJ1-1; D uncertain. The CDR3 is made up of 14 amino acids. Trimming shortened V by 7 bases and J by 2 bases, and 14 bases separated the two germline ends. CDR3 sequence (DNA): TGTGCCAGCACCGAAAGGCCTAAAAACACTGAAGCTTTCTTT. Translation gives CASTERPKNTEAFF.

The rearrangement joins TRBV7-2 to TRBJ2-2, with D perhaps TRBD2 (6 bases). This CDR3 contains 13 residues. Trimming took off 1 base at V and 8 bases at J, with 8 bases between the two ends. Germline CDR1 reads SGHTA; CDR2 reads FQGNSA. The CDR3 sequence: CASSLGSGGELFF. CDR3 sequence (DNA): TGTGCCAGCAGCTTAGGTAGCGGTGGGGAGCTGTTTTTT.

This chain joins TRBV7-8 and TRBJ2-5, with D possibly TRBD1 on 6 matching bases. Deletions cut 4 bases from V and 3 bases from J, with 24 bases between. This CDR3 spans 18 amino acids. Germline assignment: CDR1 SGHVS and CDR2 FQNEAQ. The CDR3 protein is CASSSTVDQGHREETQYF. The CDR3 DNA reads TGTGCCAGCAGCTCAACCGTGGACCAGGGGCATCGGGAAGAGACCCAGTACTTC.

This clonotype was counted ten times or more. This rearrangement joins TRBV20-1 to TRBJ2-4; no clear D. The germline V gene has CDR1 DFQATT and CDR2 SNEGSKA (reference sequence). This CDR3 contains 12 residues. The germline V and J ends were trimmed by 0 bases and 8 bases, with 8 bases remaining between them. This chain's CDR3 is CSARDPSYIQYF. Written as DNA, the CDR3 is TGCAGTGCTAGAGATCCGTCATACATTCAGTACTTC.

There are a few counts of this clonotype. V usage is TRBV7-9 and J usage is TRBJ1-3, with D perhaps matching TRBD1 (5 bases). This CDR3 is built from 13 residues. Trimming left V 11 bases short and J 2 bases short, with 13 bases between. Germline assignment: CDR1 SEHNR and CDR2 FQNEAQ (reference sequence). The CDR3, as DNA: TGTGCCCCAGGAGGGGCAGCTGGAAACACCATATATTTT. As protein: CAPGGAAGNTIYF.

This chain joins TRBV27 and TRBJ1-6; 7 bases match TRBD1. The CDR3 has 13 amino acids. After removal of 3 bases from V and 10 bases from J, the junction contained 3 bases not matched to a gene. Germline V gives CDR1 MNHEY, CDR2 SMNVEV (reference sequence). The CDR3 protein is CASSLTGSSPLHF. The CDR3 DNA sequence: TGTGCCAGCAGTTTGACAGGGAGCTCACCCCTCCACTTT.

This clonotype appeared a few times. The V call is TRBV20-1, the J call TRBJ2-7; tentative D call: TRBD2 (6 bases). CDR1 and CDR2 (germline): DFQATT, SNEGSKA (reference sequence). V shed 6 bases and J shed 2 bases, with 17 bases lying between them. The CDR3 extends over 14 amino acids. The CDR3 is CSANTGGGTYEQYF. The CDR3 DNA reads TGCAGTGCAAACACAGGAGGAGGGACCTACGAGCAGTACTTC.

The rearrangement joins TRBV20-1 to TRBJ1-3, with D perhaps matching TRBD1 (6 bases). V was shortened by 6 bases and J by 2 bases, with 17 bases between the two germline ends. The length of the CDR3 is 15 residues. Germline V gene data show CDR1 as DFQATT and CDR2 as SNEGSKA (reference sequence). CDR3: CSAPDRRGAGNTIYF. CDR3 in DNA: TGCAGTGCCCCCGACAGGAGAGGGGCTGGAAACACCATATATTTT.

The chain couples TRBV12-3 or TRBV12-4 to TRBJ2-4; tentatively, D is TRBD1 or TRBD2 (5 bases each). V lost 3 bases to trimming and J lost 6 bases, with 18 bases between them. The CDR3 loop spans 16 amino acids. The CDR3 DNA sequence: TGTGCCAGCAGTTTTCTCCAACCGGGACGGCGAAACATTCAGTACTTC. This codes for CASSFLQPGRRNIQYF.

This clonotype was found a few times. This rearrangement joins TRBV7-6 to TRBJ1-5; 8 nucleotides line up with TRBD1. The ends lost 3 bases at V and 0 bases at J; junction bases unmatched: 4. The CDR3 has 16 amino acids. Germline CDR1 and CDR2: SGHVS and FNYEAQ. The CDR3 region has the DNA TGTGCCAGCAGCTTGGGCAGGGGGCGTAGCAATCAGCCCCAGCATTTT. This translates into CASSLGRGRSNQPQHF.

The chain carries TRBV5-1 and TRBJ2-7, with a tentative D call TRBD2 (5 bases). V gave up 2 bases and J gave up 3 bases, with 12 bases separating them. The CDR3 sequence is 14 residues long. The germline V gene encodes CDR1 SGHRS and CDR2 YFSETQ. CDR3 protein: CASSLAESLYEQYF. CDR3 nucleotides: TGCGCCAGCAGCTTAGCGGAAAGCCTCTACGAGCAGTACTTC.

V and J are TRBV7-9 and TRBJ2-6, with D tentatively TRBD1 or TRBD2 (5 bases each). Germline values: CDR1 SEHNR, CDR2 FQNEAQ (reference sequence). The CDR3 is made up of 17 amino acids. V lost 1 base and J lost 2, with 12 bases in between. Here the CDR3 reads CASSLVAQGAGANVLTF. The DNA of the CDR3 is TGTGCCAGCAGCTTAGTGGCCCAGGGAGCTGGGGCCAACGTCCTGACTTTC.

J is TRBJ2-7 and V is TRBV7-9, with TRBD2 as a possible D gene (5 bases). V was pared by 4 bases and J by 2 bases, with 12 bases between. The CDR3 contains 14 residues. CDR1 SEHNR and CDR2 FQNEAQ come from the germline V gene (reference sequence). This CDR3 is CASSSGKGTYEQYF. CDR3 nucleotide sequence: TGTGCCAGCAGCTCGGGGAAGGGTACCTACGAGCAGTACTTC.

This clonotype occurred a few times. This rearrangement joins TRBV29-1 to TRBJ2-1; D is unresolved. From germline, CDR1 is SQVTM and CDR2 ANQGSEA. The CDR3 loop spans 13 amino acids. V shed 3 bases and J shed 5 bases, with 11 bases lying between them. The CDR3 spells CSVDPQLNNEQFF. CDR3 bases: TGCAGCGTTGACCCCCAGCTAAACAATGAGCAGTTCTTC.

This clonotype was seen a few times. This rearrangement joins TRBV29-1 to TRBJ1-2, with D uncertain. The CDR3 has 14 amino acids. Per the germline V gene, CDR1 is SQVTM and CDR2 is ANQGSEA. V was cut by 0 bases and J by 3 bases, with 11 bases left in between. CDR3 loop: CSVEDVGRHYGYTF. The CDR3 region has the DNA TGCAGCGTTGAAGATGTCGGCCGGCACTATGGCTACACCTTC.

V is TRBV6-2 or TRBV6-3 and J is TRBJ2-1; D might be TRBD1 (6 bases). CDR3 length equals 15 residues. Trimming cost V 7 bases and J 5 bases, with 18 bases left between them. Per the germline V gene, CDR1 is MNHEY and CDR2 is SVGEGT. The chain's CDR3 is CASNTKGHSNNEQFF. The DNA of the CDR3 is TGTGCCAGCAACACAAAGGGACACTCGAACAATGAGCAGTTCTTC.

This clonotype was seen only a few times. V gene TRBV6-1 combines with J gene TRBJ1-4; 8 bases fit TRBD1. Trimming at V came to 4 bases and at J to 6 bases, leaving 7 bases not matched to a gene. In germline, CDR1 is MNHNS, CDR2 SASEGT. CDR3 length: 15 residues. CDR3 in DNA: TGTGCCAGCAGTGGGCAGGGGGCGCGGTATGAAAAACTGTTTTTT. Residues: CASSGQGARYEKLFF.

The chain links TRBV7-2 to TRBJ2-3, with 13 bases aligning to TRBD2. The CDR3 length is 16 residues. J was trimmed by 4 bases and V by 4 bases; bases with no gene match: 5. In germline, CDR1 is SGHTA, CDR2 FQGNSA. CDR3 coding DNA: TGTGCCAGCAGCTCGGGACTAGCGGGAATCGCAGATACGCAGTATTTT. It is translated as CASSSGLAGIADTQYF. The variable domain in full, completed from reference TRBV7-2 and TRBJ2-3, reads GAGVSQSPSNKVTEKGKDVELRCDPISGHTALYWYRQSLGQGLEFLIYFQGNSAPDKSGLPSDRFSAERTGGSVSTLTIQRTQQEDSAVYLCASSSGLAGIADTQYFGPGTRLTVL.

The rearrangement links TRBV24-1 to TRBJ2-1, with 7 nucleotides matching TRBD2. The CDR3 is 16 residues long. With V trimmed by 1 base and J by 3 bases, 5 bases remained unmatched. Germline CDR1 is KGHDR and CDR2 is SFDVKD. The CDR3 spells CATSDFLADNYNEQFF. The CDR3 nucleotides are TGTGCCACCAGTGATTTTCTAGCGGATAACTACAATGAGCAGTTCTTC.

This clonotype has only a few counts. The rearrangement links TRBV28 to TRBJ2-3; D gene ambiguous. The germline V and J ends were trimmed by 11 bases and 1 base, with 10 bases remaining between them. CDR1 and CDR2 (germline): MDHEN, SYDVKM. This CDR3 has 12 residues. The CDR3 region has the DNA TGTGCCTTGGCAGGAGGCACAGATACGCAGTATTTT. It yields the protein CALAGGTDTQYF.

The chain employs TRBV4-3 and TRBJ2-3; 9 bases agree with TRBD1. Germline trimming cut 0 bases from V and 3 bases from J; bases unmatched to any gene: 7. The CDR3 is made up of 17 amino acids. Germline lookup yields CDR1 LGHNA and CDR2 YSLEER. The CDR3 DNA reads TGCGCCAGCAGCCAAGAAGGAGCGGGACAGGGAACAGATACGCAGTATTTT. It encodes CASSQEGAGQGTDTQYF.

The genes are TRBV5-1 and TRBJ2-2; 10 nucleotides match TRBD2. Germline V gene lookup returns CDR1 SGHRS and CDR2 YFSETQ. The CDR3 is 16 residues long. Trimming at V came to 3 bases and at J to 3 bases, leaving 5 bases not matched to a gene. CDR3 sequence (DNA): TGCGCCAGCAGCTCTACTAGCGGGATACACACCGGGGAGCTGTTTTTT. It encodes CASSSTSGIHTGELFF. Looking up the rest from reference TRBV5-1 and TRBJ2-2 gives the full variable domain: KAGVTQTPRYLIKTRGQQVTLSCSPISGHRSVSWYQQTPGQGLQFLFEYFSETQRNKGNFPGRFSGRQFSNSRSEMNVSTLELGDSALYLCASSSTSGIHTGELFFGEGSRLTVL.

J is TRBJ2-1 and V is TRBV5-1; D unclear. Deletions cut 4 bases from V and 2 bases from J, with 13 bases between. The V gene's germline CDR1 is SGHRS and CDR2 YFSETQ. The CDR3 contains 15 residues. The CDR3 coding sequence is TGCGCCAGCAGCAATGACTTGCACCCCTACAATGAGCAGTTCTTC. Protein sequence: CASSNDLHPYNEQFF.

Only a few counts were recorded for this clonotype. The rearrangement joins TRBV4-1 to TRBJ2-5; D not certain. This CDR3 comprises 12 residues. Germline assignment: CDR1 MGHRA and CDR2 YSYEKL. V lost 2 bases and J lost 5, with 6 bases in between. The CDR3 coding sequence is TGCGCCAGCAGCCAACCGTTGGAGACCCAGTACTTC. Protein: CASSQPLETQYF.

The V and J genes are TRBV6-5 and TRBJ2-5; D unclear. The CDR3 is 12 amino acids. Germline CDR1 reads MNHEY; CDR2 reads SVGAGI. V lost 6 bases, J lost 1 base, and 6 bases lay in between. CDR3 sequence (DNA): TGTGCCAGCAGGACAAGCCAAGAGACCCAGTACTTC. This sequence encodes CASRTSQETQYF.

The chain employs TRBV4-2 and TRBJ1-1; 7 nucleotides align to TRBD1. The junction had 4 bases not matched to a gene; V was cut back by 0 bases and J by 3 bases. The CDR3 is made up of 15 amino acids. Germline V gives CDR1 LGHNA, CDR2 YNFKEQ. The CDR3 protein is CASSQDQGVYTEAFF. The CDR3, as DNA: TGTGCCAGCAGCCAAGATCAGGGGGTTTACACTGAAGCTTTCTTT.